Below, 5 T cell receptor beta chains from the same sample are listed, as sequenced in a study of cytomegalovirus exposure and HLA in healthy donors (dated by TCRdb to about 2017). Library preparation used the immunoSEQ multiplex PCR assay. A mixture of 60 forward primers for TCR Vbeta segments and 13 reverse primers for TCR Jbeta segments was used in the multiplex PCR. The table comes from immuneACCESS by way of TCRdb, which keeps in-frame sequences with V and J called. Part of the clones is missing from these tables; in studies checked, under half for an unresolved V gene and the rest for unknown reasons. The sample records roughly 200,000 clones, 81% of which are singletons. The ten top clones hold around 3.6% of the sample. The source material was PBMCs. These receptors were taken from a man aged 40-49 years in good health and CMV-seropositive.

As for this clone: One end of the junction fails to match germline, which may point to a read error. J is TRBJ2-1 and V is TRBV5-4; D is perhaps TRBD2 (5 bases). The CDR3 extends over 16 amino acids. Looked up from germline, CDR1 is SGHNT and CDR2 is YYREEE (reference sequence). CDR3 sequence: CASSQDLSGRGNEQFF. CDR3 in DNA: TGCGCCAGCAGCCAAGATCTTAGTGGGAGAGGCAATGAGCAGTTCTTC.

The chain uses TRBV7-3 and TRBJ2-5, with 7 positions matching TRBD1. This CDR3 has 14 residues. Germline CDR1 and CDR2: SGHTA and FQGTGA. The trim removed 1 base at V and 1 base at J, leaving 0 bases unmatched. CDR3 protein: CASSLNRGQETQYF. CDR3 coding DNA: TGTGCCAGCAGCTTAAACAGGGGCCAAGAGACCCAGTACTTC.

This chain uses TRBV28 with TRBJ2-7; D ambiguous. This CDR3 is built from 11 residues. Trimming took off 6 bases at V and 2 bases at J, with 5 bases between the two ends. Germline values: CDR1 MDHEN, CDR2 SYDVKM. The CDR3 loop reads CASSPAYEQYF. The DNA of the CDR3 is TGTGCCAGCAGCCCGGCCTACGAGCAGTACTTC.

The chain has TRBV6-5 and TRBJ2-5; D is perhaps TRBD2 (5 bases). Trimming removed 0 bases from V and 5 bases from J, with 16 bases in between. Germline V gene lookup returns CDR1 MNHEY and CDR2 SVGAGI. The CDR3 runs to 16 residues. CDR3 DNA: TGTGCCAGCAGTTACTCTGAACAGACAAGAGGGGAGACCCAGTACTTC. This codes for CASSYSEQTRGETQYF.

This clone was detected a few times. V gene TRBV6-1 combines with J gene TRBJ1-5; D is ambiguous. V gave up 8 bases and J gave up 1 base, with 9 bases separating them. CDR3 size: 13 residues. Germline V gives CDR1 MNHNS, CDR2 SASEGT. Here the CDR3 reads CASGRESNQPQHF. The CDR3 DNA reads TGTGCCAGCGGAAGGGAGAGCAATCAGCCCCAGCATTTT.